These 20 T cell receptor beta chains came from one sample sequenced in a study of a mutant IDH1 vaccine in newly diagnosed glioma. As to time point: week 5, during vaccination. One vaccine dose held 300 ug of mutant IDH1 20-mer peptide and came with topical imiquimod. Clones were read by immunoSEQ multiplex PCR, and TCRdb kept only the in-frame ones, dropping some. The data show fewer than 100,000 clones, 75% to 95% seen once. These receptors have no identified antigens. Specimen: PBMCs, collected from a glioma patient whose treatment included an IDH1 peptide vaccine. The receptors originated from a woman aged 45-65 years with glioma.

The chain combines TRBV11-2 with TRBJ2-1, with TRBD1 as a possible D gene (5 bases). V was cut by 2 bases and J by 9 bases, with 5 bases left in between. The CDR3 is 11 residues long. CDR1 is SGHAT, CDR2 FQNNGV, per germline. Here the CDR3 DNA reads TGTGCCAGCAGCTTAAGGGGTGAGCAGTTCTTC. It is translated as CASSLRGEQFF.

The gene calls are TRBV9 and TRBJ1-6; weak D call: TRBD1 (6 bases). CDR1 and CDR2 from the germline V gene are SGDLS and YYNGEE. The CDR3 covers 15 residues. Trimming took 2 bases from V and 6 from J, leaving 12 bases between them. DNA for the CDR3: TGTGCCAGCAGCGTGGACAGCGCCTTTAATTCACCCCTCCACTTT. Protein product: CASSVDSAFNSPLHF.

This chain uses TRBV9 with TRBJ2-3, with 11 bases lining up with TRBD2. CDR1 SGDLS and CDR2 YYNGEE come from the germline V gene. With V trimmed by 0 bases and J by 2 bases, 2 bases remained unmatched. The CDR3 is made up of 16 amino acids. CDR3 loop: CASSVGTSGFTDTQYF. CDR3 nucleotides: TGTGCCAGCAGCGTAGGGACTAGCGGGTTCACAGATACGCAGTATTTT.

This sequence joins TRBV25-1 and TRBJ1-1; tentative D call: TRBD1 (5 bases). Trimming pared 11 bases from V and 0 bases from J, leaving 16 bases between. Per germline, CDR1 MGHDK and CDR2 SYGVNS. The CDR3 consists of 14 residues. The CDR3 sequence is CASGGEGMNTEAFF. Here the CDR3 DNA reads TGTGCCTCAGGCGGGGAGGGGATGAACACTGAAGCTTTCTTT.

The rearrangement links TRBV18 to TRBJ2-7; D is ambiguous. The CDR3 sequence is 14 residues long. Looked up from germline, CDR1 is KGHSH and CDR2 is LQKENI. The V and J ends lost 0 bases and 5 bases respectively, with 11 bases between them. The CDR3 region has the DNA TGTGCCAGCTCACCACCGGTCACTGCCAACGAGCAGTACTTC. Residues: CASSPPVTANEQYF.

This sequence joins TRBV5-8 and TRBJ2-5; a possible D gene is TRBD2 (6 bases). The CDR3 contains 15 residues. The V end was cut by 2 bases, the J end by 5 bases, with 16 bases between. Looked up from germline, CDR1 is SGHTS and CDR2 is YDEGEE. CDR3: CASSLGTRGEETQYF. The CDR3 DNA reads as TGTGCCAGCAGCTTAGGCACGCGGGGAGAGGAGACCCAGTACTTC.

V usage is TRBV7-9 and J usage is TRBJ1-1, with D unresolved. Germline CDR1 and CDR2: SEHNR and FQNEAQ (reference sequence). Between the trimmed V and J ends, which lost 3 bases and 0 bases, there was a span of 5 bases. The CDR3 consists of 13 residues. The CDR3 loop is CASSFVLNTEAFF. In DNA, the CDR3 is TGTGCCAGCAGCTTTGTATTGAACACTGAAGCTTTCTTT. Combining the CDR3 with reference TRBV7-9 and TRBJ1-1 gives the whole variable domain DTGVSQNPRHKITKRGQNVTFRCDPISEHNRLYWYRQTLGQGPEFLTYFQNEAQLEKSRLLSDRFSAERPKGSFSTLEIQRTEQGDSAMYLCASSFVLNTEAFFGQGTRLTVV.

This clone was counted between two and nine times. This chain joins TRBV6-5 and TRBJ1-1, with D possibly TRBD1 on 5 matching bases. The CDR3 is 15 residues long. V was pared by 0 bases and J by 5 bases, with 13 bases between. Germline values: CDR1 MNHEY, CDR2 SVGAGI. This CDR3 is CASSYSGRVGTEAFF. Here the CDR3 DNA reads TGTGCCAGCAGTTACTCGGGCAGGGTAGGAACTGAAGCTTTCTTT.

The chain employs TRBV28 and TRBJ2-7; D is possibly TRBD2 (6 bases). There are 15 residues in the CDR3. The V gene's germline CDR1 is MDHEN and CDR2 SYDVKM. Trimming took off 7 bases at V and 3 bases at J, with 19 bases between the two ends. The CDR3 region is CASNPQSGESYEQYF. Written as DNA, the CDR3 is TGTGCCAGCAACCCCCAGTCGGGGGAAAGCTACGAGCAGTACTTC.

The chain recombines TRBV18 with TRBJ2-2; D not certain. This CDR3 spans 13 amino acids. Trimming took 4 bases from V and 4 from J, leaving 7 bases between them. The germline V gene encodes CDR1 KGHSH and CDR2 LQKENI. The CDR3 sequence is CASSLLGTGELFF. The CDR3 region has the DNA TGTGCCAGCTCACTCCTGGGCACCGGGGAGCTGTTTTTT.

The V and J genes are TRBV7-9 and TRBJ2-5, with D possibly being TRBD2 (5 bases). The CDR3 loop spans 13 amino acids. CDR1 and CDR2 from the germline V gene are SEHNR and FQNEAQ (reference sequence). V was clipped by 2 bases and J by 7 bases, with 11 bases between them. Written as DNA, the CDR3 is TGTGCCAGCAGCTTATCGAGTGCGGGGACCCAGTACTTC. Protein: CASSLSSAGTQYF.

This clone was observed once. The chain recombines TRBV4-2 with TRBJ2-7; 10 nucleotides match TRBD1. Germline lookup yields CDR1 LGHNA and CDR2 YNFKEQ. With V trimmed by 0 bases and J by 4 bases, 6 bases remained unmatched. This CDR3 contains 16 residues. CDR3 protein: CASSQERGDRGYEQYF. The CDR3 nucleotides are TGTGCCAGCAGCCAAGAAAGGGGGGACAGGGGATACGAGCAGTACTTC.

J is TRBJ1-5 and V is TRBV10-3; weak D call: TRBD1 (5 bases). The germline V and J ends were trimmed by 4 bases and 6 bases, with 7 bases remaining between them. Germline CDR1 and CDR2: ENHRY and SYGVKD. This CDR3 has 12 residues. The CDR3 DNA is TGTGCCATCAGTGCCGGGGGTCAGCCCCAGCATTTT. It translates to CAISAGGQPQHF.

This clone was seen just once. The chain recombines TRBV19 with TRBJ1-1; D might be TRBD1 (6 bases). This CDR3 contains 14 residues. Germline V gene data show CDR1 as LNHDA and CDR2 as SQIVND (reference sequence). The ends were cut back, 6 bases at V and 0 bases at J, with 11 bases in the middle. The CDR3 nucleotides are TGTGCCAGTAGCGCGGACAGCCTGAACACTGAAGCTTTCTTT. This codes for CASSADSLNTEAFF.

The chain recombines TRBV5-1 with TRBJ2-3; 7 positions match TRBD2. Trimming cost V 0 bases and J 5 bases; bases outside gene matches: 9. This CDR3 is 16 amino acids long. Per the germline V gene, CDR1 is SGHRS and CDR2 is YFSETQ. The CDR3 here is CASSLARLAVIDTQYF. CDR3 sequence (DNA): TGCGCCAGCAGCTTGGCCAGGCTAGCGGTTATAGATACGCAGTATTTT.

The CDR3 DNA reads as TGTGCCAGCAGTTTATGGACGAGAGCAGATACGCAGTATTTT. As protein: CASSLWTRADTQYF. The chain has TRBV27 and TRBJ2-3; D is unclear. The ends were cut back, 1 base at V and 4 bases at J, with 9 bases in the middle. Germline V gene lookup returns CDR1 MNHEY and CDR2 SMNVEV (reference sequence). The CDR3 consists of 14 residues.

CDR3 nucleotide sequence: TGTGCCAGCAGCTTGGCGACAGGGGGCCGGGGCTACACCTTC. It is translated as CASSLATGGRGYTF. The genes are TRBV5-4 and TRBJ1-2; TRBD1 agrees at 10 bases. The J segment lost 8 bases and the V segment lost 0 bases, leaving 4 bases of the junction unmatched. Looked up from germline, CDR1 is SGHNT and CDR2 is YYREEE (reference sequence). This CDR3 has 14 amino acids.

The chain is built from TRBV19 and TRBJ1-6, with D maybe TRBD1 (5 bases). Between the trimmed V and J ends, which lost 3 bases and 7 bases, there was a span of 10 bases. Germline loops: CDR1 LNHDA, CDR2 SQIVND (reference sequence). CDR3 length equals 14 residues. CDR3 region: CASSIPTGNSPLHF. For the CDR3, the DNA is TGTGCCAGTAGTATCCCCACAGGCAATTCACCCCTCCACTTT.

The chain is built from TRBV4-1 and TRBJ2-1, with a possible D match to TRBD2 (6 bases). V lost 4 bases to trimming and J lost 0 bases, with 19 bases between them. CDR3 length equals 18 residues. Germline CDR1 is MGHRA and CDR2 is YSYEKL. In nucleotides, the CDR3 is TGCGCCAGCAGCCGAACCCCGGGACTCCCCAGCTCCTACAATGAGCAGTTCTTC. Its translation is CASSRTPGLPSSYNEQFF.

The CDR3 spells CASSLGQGLYEQYF. The CDR3 DNA sequence: TGTGCCAGCAGCTTGGGACAGGGACTCTACGAGCAGTACTTC. The genes are TRBV7-9 and TRBJ2-7; TRBD1 matches 9 bases. Germline V gene lookup returns CDR1 SEHNR and CDR2 FQNEAQ (reference sequence). The CDR3 totals 14 residues. Trimming at V came to 3 bases and at J to 3 bases, leaving 3 bases not matched to a gene.